The 7 T cell receptor beta chains below were found in one sample sequenced in a study of CD8 T cells in ankylosing spondylitis. Their target antigens are unknown. Study conclusions and caveats: What appeared characteristic of ankylosing spondylitis blood was a TCR beta motif of 7 or 8 highly homologous variants.

TCRdb re-called the 5' RACE reads with MiXCR, one entry per CDR3 protein. The top ten clones hold about 14% of a sample with 250,000 to 350,000 distinct CDR3 sequences, roughly 8% of them seen once. Sequenced material: blood, either unsorted or a sorted T cell fraction (not recorded which). Receptors were obtained from a male donor with ankylosing spondylitis.

The V and J genes are TRBV5-1 and TRBJ2-1, with D perhaps matching TRBD2 (5 bases). CDR1 is SGHRS, CDR2 YFSETQ, per germline. The CDR3 is 18 residues long. V lost 2 bases and J lost 3, with 21 bases in between. The chain's CDR3 is CASSFPASEGIYYNEQFF. DNA of the CDR3: TGCGCCAGCAGCTTTCCCGCCAGCGAGGGTATTTACTACAATGAGCAGTTCTTC. The variable domain in full, with the rest retrieved from reference TRBV5-1 and TRBJ2-1, is KAGVTQTPRYLIKTRGQQVTLSCSPISGHRSVSWYQQTPGQGLQFLFEYFSETQRNKGNFPGRFSGRQFSNSRSEMNVSTLELGDSALYLCASSFPASEGIYYNEQFFGPGTRLTVL.

In its sample, this clonotype was seen many times. This chain connects TRBV28 to TRBJ2-7; D gene ambiguous. The CDR3 is made up of 14 amino acids. Germline V gene lookup returns CDR1 MDHEN and CDR2 SYDVKM. V was cut by 7 bases and J by 5 bases, with 18 bases left in between. The CDR3 nucleotides are TGTGCCAGCACCCTATACAGATCCAGTCACGAGCAGTACTTC. Its protein product is CASTLYRSSHEQYF.

This clonotype was observed many times. This rearrangement joins TRBV5-1 to TRBJ2-5, with unresolved D. Germline-derived CDR1 and CDR2 are SGHRS and YFSETQ. The V gene lost 0 bases and the J gene lost 2 bases, with 8 bases spanning the gap. This CDR3 is built from 14 residues. Written as DNA, the CDR3 is TGCGCCAGCAGCTTGGCTTTGGGTCAAGAGACCCAGTACTTC. This translates into CASSLALGQETQYF.

The V and J genes are TRBV5-1 and TRBJ2-7; tentatively, D is TRBD2 (6 bases). Germline V CDR1 and CDR2: SGHRS, YFSETQ. Deletions cut 2 bases from V and 4 bases from J, with 10 bases between. The CDR3 has 13 residues. CDR3 amino acids: CASSFRERYEQYF. DNA for the CDR3: TGCGCCAGCAGCTTCCGGGAGCGTTACGAGCAGTACTTC.

In this sample, this clonotype turned up a few times. The chain uses TRBV27 and TRBJ2-1; 14 bases are shared with TRBD2. The CDR3 covers 18 residues. CDR1 is MNHEY and CDR2 is SMNVEV in the germline V gene (reference sequence). The J segment lost 7 bases and the V segment lost 3 bases, leaving 11 bases of the junction unmatched. The DNA for the CDR3 is TGTGCCAGCAGTTTGGGGAGGACTAGCGGGAGGATTTATAATGAGCAGTTCTTC. Its translation: CASSLGRTSGRIYNEQFF.

There are many counts of this clonotype. The chain employs TRBV29-1 and TRBJ2-5; no clear D gene. V lost 7 bases and J lost 4, with 7 bases in between. The CDR3 consists of 10 residues. Germline assignment: CDR1 SQVTM and CDR2 ANQGSEA. The CDR3: CSAQRETQYF. CDR3 bases: TGCAGCGCCCAAAGAGAGACCCAGTACTTC.

The table lists this clonotype with a few counts. V is TRBV29-1 and J is TRBJ1-1, with D unresolved. Trimming pared 1 base from V and 0 bases from J, leaving 12 bases between. CDR3 length equals 15 residues. Per germline, CDR1 SQVTM and CDR2 ANQGSEA. CDR3 bases: TGCAGCGTTGAAGTGGGTGGGGATCTGAACACTGAAGCTTTCTTT. Translating gives CSVEVGGDLNTEAFF.